This TCR beta chain derives from a study of naive and memory T cell subsets. Findings and caveats of the study: Possibly reflecting memory cells re-expressing CD45RA, a few larger clonotypes occurred in naive repertoires, especially CD8.

This clonotype was detected many times. The antigen remains unidentified. From the second PCR step, alpha and beta chains were amplified apart. Cells stained for CD3, CD4, CD8, CD45RA, CD27 and viability were sorted into four CD45RA/CD27 subsets. Both TRBC1 and TRBC2 were covered by a beta constant-region primer of two equimolar oligonucleotides. Four rounds of PCR amplified the ligated cDNA using nested alpha and beta constant-region primers plus SP2. One entry per CDR3 protein, called by TCRdb with MiXCR from the UMI-ligation and nested PCR reads. The table includes some 82,000 distinct CDR3 sequences, around 9% detected once. The germline V and J ends were trimmed by 2 bases and 3 bases, with 11 bases remaining between them. The germline V gene has CDR1 SNHLY and CDR2 FYNNEI. This CDR3 has 15 residues.

V usage is TRBV2 and J usage is TRBJ1-5, with a possible D match to TRBD1 (6 bases). This sequence was found in a human donor in good health. Sequencing was done on a sample of naive CD8+ T cells from blood. CDR3 amino acids: CASSEWQGNNQPQHF. Here the CDR3 DNA reads TGTGCCAGCAGTGAATGGCAGGGGAACAATCAGCCCCAGCATTTT. The entire variable domain, with the rest obtained from reference TRBV2 and TRBJ1-5, is as follows: EPEVTQTPSHQVTQMGQEVILRCVPISNHLYFYWYRQILGQKVEFLVSFYNNEISEKSEIFDDQFSVERPDGSNFTLKIRSTKLEDSAMYFCASSEWQGNNQPQHFGDGTRLSIL.